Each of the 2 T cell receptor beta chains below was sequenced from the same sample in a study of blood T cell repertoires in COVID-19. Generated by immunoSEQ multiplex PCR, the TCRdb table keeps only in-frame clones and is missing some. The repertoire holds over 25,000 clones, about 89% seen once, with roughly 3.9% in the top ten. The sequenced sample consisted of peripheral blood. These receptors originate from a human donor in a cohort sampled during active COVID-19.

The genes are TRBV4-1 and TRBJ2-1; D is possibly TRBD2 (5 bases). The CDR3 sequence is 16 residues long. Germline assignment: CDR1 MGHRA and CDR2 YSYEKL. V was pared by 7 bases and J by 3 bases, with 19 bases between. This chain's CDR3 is CASTSRPPEVYNEQFF. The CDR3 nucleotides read TGCGCCAGCACCTCCCGGCCCCCGGAGGTCTACAATGAGCAGTTCTTC.

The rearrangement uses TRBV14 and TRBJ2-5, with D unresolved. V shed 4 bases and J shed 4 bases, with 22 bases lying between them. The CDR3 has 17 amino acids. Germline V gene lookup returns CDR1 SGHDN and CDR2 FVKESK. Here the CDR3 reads CASSPSFAHPFPETQYF. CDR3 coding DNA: TGTGCCAGCAGCCCGTCTTTTGCACACCCTTTCCCAGAGACCCAGTACTTC.